This T cell receptor beta chain is from a study of human T cells and chemical hapten exposure. About the research overall: Patients were given diphenylcyclopropenone on the scalp weekly across the approximately 25-week study.

In TCRdb, the RACE reads were re-called with MiXCR into one record per CDR3 protein. The sample holds around 180,000 distinct CDR3 sequences, around 30% seen once. Time point of the sample: pre-sensitization, week 0. Documented treatment: therapeutic diphenylcyclopropenone sensitization with weekly scalp DPC. This CDR3 has 17 residues. The trim removed 1 base at V and 4 bases at J, leaving 8 bases unmatched. Germline V CDR1 and CDR2: SGHVS, FQNEAQ. This sequence was found in a woman in her twenties or thirties with alopecia areata. Some clones in this sample may be carry-over from other donors' samples. The V and J genes are TRBV7-8 and TRBJ2-1, with TRBD2 matching over 9 bases. The sample consisted of whole blood, taken in connection with sensitization to the hapten diphenylcyclopropenone (DPC). As DNA, the CDR3 is TGTGCCAGCAGCTTAGACTCGGCGGGAGGGCCTTACAATGAGCAGTTCTTC. This encodes CASSLDSAGGPYNEQFF.